A single T cell receptor beta chain is shown here with its context. What it binds is unknown. The sample comes from a study of vaccination effects on CD4 cells after COVID-19. TCRdb's table, derived via immunoSEQ multiplex PCR, lists solely in-frame clones and lacks some. The data contain fewer than 40,000 clones, about 80% of them seen just once; the ten biggest clones take up 1.5% to 2.5%. Germline CDR1 is SGHTA and CDR2 is FQGNSA. Trimming cost V 1 base and J 1 base, with 4 bases left between them. This CDR3 is built from 14 residues. Sequencing followed a ViraFEST assay step that expanded antigen-specific CD4+ T cells with viral peptide pools. Upon completion of 10 to 11 days in culture, CD4+ T cells were isolated. Two doses of either BNT162b2 or mRNA-1273 were given to each participant. Replacing half the medium with IL-2 medium was done on days 3 and 7.

The clonotype comes from a human donor who received a COVID-19 vaccine. Some clones in this sample may be carry-over from other donors' samples. The chain uses TRBV7-2 and TRBJ2-2; D gene ambiguous. This specimen was CD4+ T cells from PBMCs cultured with HCoV-NL63 spike peptides, taken after COVID-19 vaccination. The CDR3 region has the DNA TGTGCCAGCAGCTTAGGAGTGAACACCGGGGAGCTGTTTTTT. Translation: CASSLGVNTGELFF.